The 25 T cell receptor beta chains in this list originate from one sample, sequenced in a study of beta chain features in type 1 diabetes. Study results and limitations: Shorter TCRB CDR3s, moderately but significantly so, were found in Type 1 diabetes patients in all four CD4+ subsets.

The antigens for these receptors are not known. Expressed TCRB transcripts were sequenced after all isolated RNA was converted to cDNA. The table came from immunoSEQ multiplex PCR; TCRdb's copy has only in-frame clones and leaves some out. The table records about 160,000 clones, about 8.3% of them present only once. Sequencing was carried out using central memory CD4+ T cells from blood. Receptors originate from a woman between 18 and 30 years old with type 1 diabetes.

This clone was recorded a few times. The rearrangement joins TRBV27 to TRBJ2-2, with D possibly TRBD1 on 6 matching bases. The CDR3 is made up of 18 amino acids. The V gene's germline CDR1 is MNHEY and CDR2 SMNVEV (reference sequence). V shed 4 bases and J shed 1 base, with 19 bases lying between them. The CDR3 DNA reads TGTGCCAGCAGTTCCGCCCCGACAGGACTCCAGAACACCGGGGAGCTGTTTTTT. This encodes CASSSAPTGLQNTGELFF.

Only a few counts were recorded for this clone. This chain connects TRBV10-3 to TRBJ2-7; D may be TRBD2 (5 bases). Trimming removed 10 bases from V and 6 bases from J, with 16 bases in between. The CDR3 has 12 amino acids. Germline CDR1 ENHRY, CDR2 SYGVKD. The CDR3 nucleotides read TGTGCCACCAGGACTGACGGGGTCGAGCAGTACTTC. It encodes CATRTDGVEQYF.

The rearrangement joins TRBV5-1 to TRBJ2-5; D is possibly TRBD1 (5 bases). The closer fit of TRBJ2-7 to the DNA end suggests the J call may be wrong. Per germline, CDR1 SGHRS and CDR2 YFSETQ. This CDR3 is built from 13 residues. The chain's CDR3 is CASTKDNAYEQYF. In DNA, the CDR3 is TGCGCCAGCACCAAGGACAATGCCTACGAGCAGTACTTC.

This clone was seen a handful of times. The CDR3 coding sequence is TGCGCCAGCAGCCTTGACAGGGTCGAGGTAGATACGCAGTATTTT. Translated, it gives CASSLDRVEVDTQYF. The chain links TRBV4-1 to TRBJ2-3, with TRBD1 matching 7 bases. The CDR3 runs 15 residues. Germline V CDR1 and CDR2: MGHRA, YSYEKL. After removal of 4 bases from V and 5 bases from J, the junction contained 9 bases not matched to a gene.

The chain employs TRBV4-1 and TRBJ2-5; possible D gene TRBD2, 5 bases. The J call may be mistaken, given a closer DNA end match to TRBJ2-7. This CDR3 comprises 15 residues. Germline V gene lookup returns CDR1 MGHRA and CDR2 YSYEKL. The CDR3 DNA reads TGCGCCAGCAGCCCCACCCCGGGGTATTCCTACGAGCAGTACTTC. It specifies CASSPTPGYSYEQYF.

The V call is TRBV9, the J call TRBJ2-3; TRBD2 matches 10 bases. Germline CDR1 is SGDLS and CDR2 is YYNGEE. The V segment lost 0 bases and the J segment 2 bases; nucleotides outside the gene matches: 6. The length of the CDR3 is 17 residues. CDR3 sequence: CASSVGSSGGATDTQYF. The CDR3 region has the DNA TGTGCCAGCAGCGTAGGTTCCAGCGGGGGGGCCACAGATACGCAGTATTTT.

This clone was detected only a few times. The V call is TRBV9, the J call TRBJ2-3; 12 nucleotides match TRBD2. The CDR3 covers 18 residues. V lost 2 bases, J lost 3 bases, and 10 bases stayed unmatched. The germline V gene has CDR1 SGDLS and CDR2 YYNGEE. In DNA, the CDR3 is TGTGCCAGCAGCGTTGGGCCCCTAGCGGGGGGGCGAACAGATACGCAGTATTTT. This sequence encodes CASSVGPLAGGRTDTQYF. Together with reference TRBV9 and TRBJ2-3, the CDR3 gives the full variable domain: DSGVTQTPKHLITATGQRVTLRCSPRSGDLSVYWYQQSLDQGLQFLIQYYNGEERAKGNILERFSAQQFPDLHSELNLSSLELGDSALYFCASSVGPLAGGRTDTQYFGPGTRLTVL.

The V call is TRBV5-8, the J call TRBJ1-3; D remains ambiguous. Between the trimmed V and J ends, which lost 4 bases and 4 bases, there was a span of 3 bases. Germline-derived CDR1 and CDR2 are SGHTS and YDEGEE. This CDR3 is built from 11 residues. In DNA form, the CDR3 reads TGTGCCAGCAGCCAGGGAAACACCATATATTTT. It specifies CASSQGNTIYF.

The chain links TRBV5-1 to TRBJ2-1; D gene ambiguous. The germline CDR1 and CDR2 sequences are SGHRS and YFSETQ. This CDR3 spans 14 amino acids. Trimming left V 7 bases short and J 2 bases short, with 13 bases between. The CDR3 here is CASSVLETYNEQFF. The CDR3 nucleotides are TGCGCCAGCTCAGTTCTAGAGACCTACAATGAGCAGTTCTTC.

This chain uses TRBV29-1 with TRBJ2-1; 7 bases fit TRBD2. The J segment lost 6 bases and the V segment lost 3 bases, leaving 2 bases of the junction unmatched. Germline-derived CDR1 and CDR2 are SQVTM and ANQGSEA. The CDR3 runs 12 residues. The CDR3 loop is CSVEAGVNEQFF. The CDR3, as DNA: TGCAGCGTTGAGGCGGGGGTCAATGAGCAGTTCTTC.

In this sample, this clone turned up a few times. The rearrangement links TRBV5-8 to TRBJ2-3; TRBD1 might be the D (6 bases). In germline, CDR1 is SGHTS, CDR2 YDEGEE. There are 15 residues in the CDR3. V shed 0 bases and J shed 6 bases, with 14 bases lying between them. The CDR3 region is CASSLALQGADTQYF. CDR3 sequence (DNA): TGTGCCAGCAGCTTGGCCCTACAGGGTGCGGATACGCAGTATTTT.

This clone was counted a few times. Other DNA sequences in this sample translate to the same CDR3. The chain recombines TRBV5-1 with TRBJ2-1; D possibly corresponds to TRBD1 (6 bases). The germline gives CDR1 SGHRS, CDR2 YFSETQ. This CDR3 is built from 15 residues. With 0 bases removed from V and 3 bases from J, the gap between germline ends came to 10 bases. CDR3 sequence reads: CASSLDGQNYNEQFF. CDR3 DNA sequence: TGCGCCAGCAGCTTGGACGGACAGAACTACAATGAGCAGTTCTTC.

This clone was picked up a small number of times. The V and J genes are TRBV5-6 and TRBJ1-2; D perhaps matches TRBD1 (6 bases). CDR3 length: 15 amino acids. Per germline, CDR1 SGHDT and CDR2 YYEEEE. Trimming removed 4 bases at V and 0 bases at J, with 13 bases between. The CDR3 sequence is CASSTGTSANYGYTF. The CDR3 DNA is TGTGCCAGCAGCACAGGGACGTCGGCTAACTATGGCTACACCTTC.

This clone was recorded many times. The junction departs from germline at one end; a sequencing error may be responsible. The chain is built from TRBV28 and TRBJ2-4; tentative D call: TRBD1 (5 bases). The CDR3 spans 12 residues. CDR1 is MDHEN and CDR2 is SYDVKM in the germline V gene. For the CDR3, the DNA is TGTGCCAGCAGTCCCCCCAGCAGGGTAAGGGCCTTC. Its protein product is CASSPPSRVRAF. The full variable domain, its missing parts supplied by reference TRBV28 and TRBJ2-4, is DVKVTQSSRYLVKRTGEKVFLECVQDMDHENMFWYRQDPGLGLRLIYFSYDVKMKEKGDIPEGYSVSREKKERFSLILESASTNQTSMYLCASSPPSRVRAFGAGTRLSVL.

In this sample, this clone turned up a few times. Other nucleotide sequences in the sample specify the same CDR3. Here the CDR3 reads CASSLGPSGSTDTQYF. The CDR3 region has the DNA TGTGCCAGCAGCTTAGGACCTAGCGGAAGCACAGATACGCAGTATTTT. The chain joins TRBV7-2 to TRBJ2-3, with 7 bases fitting TRBD2. CDR1 and CDR2 (germline): SGHTA, FQGNSA. The CDR3 is 16 residues long. V dropped 1 base and J dropped 0; count of bases not matched to a gene: 4.

The V gene is TRBV9, the J gene TRBJ2-5, with 8 nucleotides matching TRBD2. Germline V gives CDR1 SGDLS, CDR2 YYNGEE. CDR3 length: 14 residues. V lost 3 bases and J lost 9; bases outside the gene matches: 10. The DNA of the CDR3 is TGTGCCAGCAGCGCCACCGGGACTAGTAAGGCCCAGTACTTC. This sequence encodes CASSATGTSKAQYF.

V and J are TRBV18 and TRBJ1-1, with D possibly being TRBD1 (6 bases). The germline gives CDR1 KGHSH, CDR2 LQKENI. Trimming stripped 4 bases from V and 3 bases from J, with 15 bases between. The CDR3 sequence is 15 residues long. CDR3 residues: CASSLAQGGYTEAFF. The CDR3 DNA reads TGTGCCAGCTCACTCGCACAGGGTGGTTACACTGAAGCTTTCTTT.

This clone was counted only a few times. The chain joins TRBV7-2 to TRBJ2-6, with TRBD2 as a possible D gene (5 bases). Germline V gene lookup returns CDR1 SGHTA and CDR2 FQGNSA. The V end lost 5 bases, the J end lost 0 bases, and 8 bases lay between the germline ends. The length of the CDR3 is 15 residues. This CDR3 is CASSGRDSGANVLTF. CDR3 sequence (DNA): TGTGCCAGCAGCGGCCGGGACTCTGGGGCCAACGTCCTGACTTTC.

This CDR3 is CASSQDSGGTTYEQYF. Written as DNA, the CDR3 is TGTGCCAGCAGCCAAGATTCCGGAGGAACTACCTACGAGCAGTACTTC. This sequence joins TRBV4-2 and TRBJ2-7; D is possibly TRBD2 (5 bases). In germline, CDR1 is LGHNA, CDR2 YNFKEQ. Trimming took 0 bases from V and 2 from J, leaving 14 bases between them. This CDR3 is built from 16 residues.

This clone came up many times. This chain connects TRBV19 to TRBJ1-3; D not certain. The CDR3 has 15 amino acids. The V end lost 6 bases, the J end lost 0 bases, and 12 bases lay between the germline ends. Germline V lookup: CDR1 LNHDA, CDR2 SQIVND (reference sequence). The DNA for the CDR3 is TGTGCCAGTAGCTTCGGAGCCCACTCTGGAAACACCATATATTTT. Its protein is CASSFGAHSGNTIYF.

The V call is TRBV5-1, the J call TRBJ1-1; D is undetermined. The V end was cut by 2 bases, the J end by 5 bases, with 13 bases between. The CDR3 runs to 14 residues. The germline V gene has CDR1 SGHRS and CDR2 YFSETQ. CDR3 sequence reads: CASSFSGGHTEAFF. The CDR3 DNA is TGCGCCAGCAGCTTTTCGGGAGGCCATACTGAAGCTTTCTTT.

This clone was recorded a few times. The chain links TRBV18 to TRBJ1-2; tentatively, D is TRBD1 (6 bases). The CDR3 runs 13 residues. V was trimmed by 3 bases and J by 4 bases, leaving 9 bases between them. Looked up from germline, CDR1 is KGHSH and CDR2 is LQKENI. CDR3 nucleotide sequence: TGTGCCAGCTCACCGCTGGACAGCTATGGCTACACCTTC. It translates to CASSPLDSYGYTF.

This clone has more than one count but fewer than ten. The chain recombines TRBV7-3 with TRBJ1-1; 7 positions match TRBD1. The CDR3 is 15 amino acids. J gave up 5 bases and V 5 bases, and 11 bases lay outside the gene matches. CDR1 is SGHTA, CDR2 FQGTGA, per germline. DNA of the CDR3: TGTGCCAGCAGCCTTCACAGGGGTTCACTGACTGAAGCTTTCTTT. Translation gives CASSLHRGSLTEAFF. Full variable domain (outside the CDR3, taken from reference TRBV7-3 and TRBJ1-1): GAGVSQTPSNKVTEKGKYVELRCDPISGHTALYWYRQSLGQGPEFLIYFQGTGAADDSGLPNDRFFAVRPEGSVSTLKIQRTERGDSAVYLCASSLHRGSLTEAFFGQGTRLTVV.

The chain uses TRBV2 and TRBJ1-3; D is uncertain. The germline V and J ends were trimmed by 8 bases and 3 bases, with 8 bases remaining between them. Germline-derived CDR1 and CDR2 are SNHLY and FYNNEI. The CDR3 runs 12 residues. CDR3 sequence: CASRGGGNTIYF. The CDR3 region has the DNA TGTGCCAGCCGGGGAGGTGGAAACACCATATATTTT.

This clone has more than one count but fewer than ten. This chain links TRBV11-2 with TRBJ2-1; TRBD2 is a possible D gene (7 bases). Deletions cut 1 base from V and 6 bases from J, with 13 bases between. Germline CDR1 is SGHAT and CDR2 is FQNNGV. There are 15 residues in the CDR3. The chain's CDR3 is CASSLAGGSPNEQFF. CDR3 nucleotides: TGTGCCAGCAGCTTAGCGGGGGGCTCCCCCAATGAGCAGTTCTTC.